Listed here are 32 T cell receptor beta chains from one sample, sequenced in a study of T cell responses to AZD1222 COVID-19 vaccine. TCRdb keeps only in-frame clones here, not all; method: immunoSEQ multiplex PCR. This table has over 95,000 clones, around nine tenths appearing once. Sequenced material: peripheral blood, taken on day 0 of AZD1222 vaccination. These receptor sequences come from an adult in good health.

The chain is built from TRBV6-5 and TRBJ1-1; D is unclear. There are 14 residues in the CDR3. Germline assignment: CDR1 MNHEY and CDR2 SVGAGI. Trimming shortened V by 6 bases and J by 7 bases, and 18 bases separated the two germline ends. The CDR3 DNA follows: TGTGCCAGCAGCCCGGGGAGTCCTACTCTTGAAGCTTTCTTT. Its protein is CASSPGSPTLEAFF.

CDR3 residues: CASSLAAGQGYQPQHF. CDR3 DNA: TGTGCCAGCAGCTTGGCCGCGGGTCAGGGTTATCAGCCCCAGCATTTT. The chain couples TRBV5-8 to TRBJ1-5, with D possibly TRBD1 on 5 matching bases. Germline CDR1 reads SGHTS; CDR2 reads YDEGEE. The CDR3 has 16 residues. Trimming took 0 bases from V and 5 from J, leaving 15 bases between them.

The chain couples TRBV6-1 to TRBJ1-2; 10 bases are a match to TRBD1. Trimming removed 0 bases from V and 1 base from J; junction bases left unmatched: 2. The length of the CDR3 is 16 residues. Germline CDR1 and CDR2: MNHNS and SASEGT. The chain's CDR3 is CASSEAGQGVNYGYTF. In nucleotides, the CDR3 is TGTGCCAGCAGTGAAGCAGGACAGGGGGTTAACTATGGCTACACCTTC.

This clone was recorded once. This chain links TRBV28 with TRBJ1-1, with D perhaps TRBD1 (6 bases). Per germline, CDR1 MDHEN and CDR2 SYDVKM. There are 15 residues in the CDR3. With 7 bases removed from V and 1 base from J, the gap between germline ends came to 16 bases. The CDR3 bases are TGTGCCAGCATCCCCGGGGGAGGGGGGAACACTGAAGCTTTCTTT. Amino acid sequence: CASIPGGGGNTEAFF.

This chain's CDR3 is CASSLESRVRTGELFF. Written as DNA, the CDR3 is TGTGCCAGCAGCTTGGAATCCAGGGTTCGGACCGGGGAGCTGTTTTTT. The chain joins TRBV5-4 to TRBJ2-2; a possible D gene is TRBD1 (5 bases). The V gene lost 0 bases and the J gene lost 5 bases, with 14 bases spanning the gap. There are 16 residues in the CDR3. Germline CDR1 SGHNT, CDR2 YYREEE (reference sequence).

The CDR3 DNA follows: TGTGCCAGCAGTTTACCAGGGGGACTCCAGCCCCAGCATTTT. As protein: CASSLPGGLQPQHF. V and J are TRBV28 and TRBJ1-5, with 7 nucleotides matching TRBD1. J was trimmed by 7 bases and V by 2 bases; bases with no gene match: 5. Germline V gene sequence: CDR1 MDHEN, CDR2 SYDVKM. This CDR3 has 14 residues.

V and J are TRBV29-1 and TRBJ2-7; D is unclear. Trimming removed 4 bases at V and 3 bases at J, with 7 bases between. This CDR3 comprises 11 residues. CDR1 is SQVTM, CDR2 ANQGSEA, per germline. CDR3 residues: CSVATHYEQYF. The CDR3 DNA reads TGCAGCGTTGCGACTCACTACGAGCAGTACTTC.

The V call is TRBV5-1, the J call TRBJ2-2, with no clear D. The germline CDR1 and CDR2 sequences are SGHRS and YFSETQ. The CDR3 has 14 amino acids. Deletions cut 1 base from V and 1 base from J, with 5 bases between. The CDR3 DNA is TGCGCCAGCAGCTTGAGGGAGAACACCGGGGAGCTGTTTTTT. Translation gives CASSLRENTGELFF. Full variable domain (rest looked up from reference TRBV5-1 and TRBJ2-2): KAGVTQTPRYLIKTRGQQVTLSCSPISGHRSVSWYQQTPGQGLQFLFEYFSETQRNKGNFPGRFSGRQFSNSRSEMNVSTLELGDSALYLCASSLRENTGELFFGEGSRLTVL.

The chain combines TRBV5-1 with TRBJ1-5; TRBD1 agrees at 7 bases. V dropped 4 bases and J dropped 3; count of bases not matched to a gene: 4. This CDR3 region has 14 residues. CDR1 and CDR2 from the germline V gene are SGHRS and YFSETQ. CDR3 protein: CASSPGTDNQPQHF. CDR3 nucleotide sequence: TGCGCCAGCAGCCCCGGGACAGACAATCAGCCCCAGCATTTT.

The rearrangement uses TRBV28 and TRBJ1-6; 10 bases match TRBD1. The CDR3 covers 15 residues. Losses at the gene ends were 5 bases for V and 10 bases for J; bases not matched to a gene: 8. Germline lookup yields CDR1 MDHEN and CDR2 SYDVKM. Written as DNA, the CDR3 is TGTGCCAGCAGTAAGCTTGGACAGGGGGAATCACCCCTCCACTTT. Its translation: CASSKLGQGESPLHF.

The chain has TRBV7-3 and TRBJ1-6; 7 bases are a match to TRBD1. V lost 5 bases, J lost 10 bases, and 8 bases stayed unmatched. CDR3 length equals 14 residues. CDR1 is SGHTA, CDR2 FQGTGA, per germline. CDR3 protein: CASSLGTEGSPLHF. The CDR3 coding sequence is TGTGCCAGCAGCCTCGGGACAGAGGGATCACCCCTCCACTTT.

This clone was found once. The chain recombines TRBV6-2 or TRBV6-3 with TRBJ1-2; 8 bases match TRBD1. This CDR3 is built from 14 residues. V lost 6 bases and J lost 4; bases outside the gene matches: 7. In germline, CDR1 is MNHEY, CDR2 SVGEGT. The CDR3 DNA reads as TGTGCCAGCAGACCTCAGGGGGCGGCCTATGGCTACACCTTC. It is translated as CASRPQGAAYGYTF.

A single count supports this clone. One end of the junction fails to match germline, which may point to a read error. V is TRBV7-7 and J is TRBJ2-1, with D unclear. Looked up from germline, CDR1 is SSHAT and CDR2 is FNYEAQ (reference sequence). The CDR3 runs to 13 residues. Here the CDR3 reads CASSLRAGDEQFF. CDR3 nucleotide sequence: TGTGCTAGCAGCTTAAGAGCAGGAGATGAGCAGTTCTTC.

This chain's CDR3 is CASDHSELGLAGTSRNEQFF. CDR3 DNA: TGTGCCAGCGACCACAGCGAATTGGGACTAGCGGGAACCAGTCGCAATGAGCAGTTCTTC. The rearrangement joins TRBV28 to TRBJ2-1; 13 bases line up with TRBD2. Trimming cost V 8 bases and J 6 bases; bases outside gene matches: 22. The germline gives CDR1 MDHEN, CDR2 SYDVKM. This CDR3 contains 20 residues.

This chain connects TRBV12-3 or TRBV12-4 to TRBJ2-7; D is perhaps TRBD1 (5 bases). Trimming pared 5 bases from V and 7 bases from J, leaving 15 bases between. CDR3 size: 13 residues. CDR3 protein: CASSPRVLQEQYF. The CDR3 nucleotides are TGTGCCAGCAGTCCCAGGGTACTTCAAGAGCAGTACTTC.

This rearrangement joins TRBV5-1 to TRBJ2-5, with 7 bases lining up with TRBD1. The CDR3 is 15 amino acids. Germline CDR1 is SGHRS and CDR2 is YFSETQ. V lost 4 bases and J lost 2; bases outside the gene matches: 8. The CDR3 reads CASSRDRHPQETQYF. The CDR3 DNA reads TGCGCCAGCAGCCGGGACAGACACCCGCAAGAGACCCAGTACTTC.

This chain uses TRBV24-1 with TRBJ2-7, with 8 nucleotides matching TRBD1. J lost 1 base, V lost 4 bases, and 11 bases had no gene match. Germline V gene lookup returns CDR1 KGHDR and CDR2 SFDVKD. The CDR3 is 17 residues long. The CDR3 bases are TGTGCCACCAGTGAGCCTCCGGGACAGGTATTGTCCTACGAGCAGTACTTC. It is translated as CATSEPPGQVLSYEQYF.

This sequence joins TRBV15 and TRBJ1-1; TRBD1 is a possible D gene (6 bases). Per germline, CDR1 LNHNV and CDR2 YYDKDF (reference sequence). CDR3 size: 15 residues. Trimming left V 1 base short and J 5 bases short, with 14 bases between. The CDR3 is CATSRAAGEETEAFF. The CDR3 nucleotides read TGTGCCACCAGCAGAGCGGCAGGGGAAGAAACTGAAGCTTTCTTT.

This clone was seen only once. V is TRBV2 and J is TRBJ1-3; a possible D gene is TRBD1 (5 bases). In germline, CDR1 is SNHLY, CDR2 FYNNEI. V was trimmed by 6 bases and J by 0 bases, leaving 15 bases between them. CDR3 length: 16 amino acids. The CDR3 protein is CASRAFVGGSGNTIYF. CDR3 in DNA: TGTGCCAGCAGGGCTTTTGTTGGGGGCTCTGGAAACACCATATATTTT. Supplemented by reference TRBV2 and TRBJ1-3, the full variable domain reads EPEVTQTPSHQVTQMGQEVILRCVPISNHLYFYWYRQILGQKVEFLVSFYNNEISEKSEIFDDQFSVERPDGSNFTLKIRSTKLEDSAMYFCASRAFVGGSGNTIYFGEGSWLTVV.

The chain joins TRBV5-5 to TRBJ2-7; maybe TRBD1 (5 bases). V was cut by 4 bases and J by 1 base, with 18 bases left in between. Germline V gene sequence: CDR1 SGHKS, CDR2 YYEKEE (reference sequence). This CDR3 has 16 residues. For the CDR3, the DNA is TGTGCCAGCAGCCAACAGGTCGGACGGCTATCCTACGAGCAGTACTTC. Residues: CASSQQVGRLSYEQYF.

V gene TRBV7-3 combines with J gene TRBJ2-2; no clear D. V was pared by 4 bases and J by 7 bases, with 10 bases between. Germline assignment: CDR1 SGHTA and CDR2 FQGTGA. This CDR3 is built from 13 residues. CDR3 sequence reads: CASSSTQDGELFF. The DNA for the CDR3 is TGTGCCAGCAGCTCTACCCAGGACGGGGAGCTGTTTTTT.

CDR3 loop: CASSYSRQYGYTF. The CDR3 DNA reads as TGTGCCAGCAGTTACTCACGGCAGTATGGCTACACCTTC. The chain recombines TRBV6-5 with TRBJ1-2; D is uncertain. The CDR3 consists of 13 residues. V lost 0 bases and J 5 bases, leaving 7 bases between the germline ends. Germline V CDR1 and CDR2: MNHEY, SVGAGI.

This sequence joins TRBV3-1 (or the pseudogene TRBV3-2) and TRBJ1-1, with a possible D match to TRBD1 (5 bases). The length of the CDR3 is 16 residues. CDR1 LGHDT and CDR2 YNNKEL come from the germline V gene (reference sequence). Trimming took 0 bases from V and 0 from J, leaving 11 bases between them. As DNA, the CDR3 is TGTGCCAGCAGCCAAGAAGTTAGCAGGGTGAACACTGAAGCTTTCTTT. Translation gives CASSQEVSRVNTEAFF.

The genes are TRBV30 and TRBJ2-1; maybe TRBD1 (6 bases). CDR3 size: 14 residues. V shed 0 bases and J shed 6 bases, with 12 bases lying between them. Germline V lookup: CDR1 GTSNPN, CDR2 SVGIG (reference sequence). The CDR3 sequence: CAWSVLQGTNEQFF. Written as DNA, the CDR3 is TGTGCCTGGAGTGTACTACAGGGAACCAATGAGCAGTTCTTC.

V is TRBV5-1 and J is TRBJ2-1, with 12 bases lining up with TRBD2. V lost 0 bases to trimming and J lost 3 bases; unmatched junction nucleotides: 13. Germline lookup yields CDR1 SGHRS and CDR2 YFSETQ. The CDR3 has 20 residues. CDR3 nucleotide sequence: TGCGCCAGCAGCTTGGCATTGAGGGGGACTAGCGGGCCTGGCTACAATGAGCAGTTCTTC. Its translation: CASSLALRGTSGPGYNEQFF.

V gene TRBV7-8 combines with J gene TRBJ2-5; 9 positions match TRBD2. With V trimmed by 5 bases and J by 10 bases, 11 bases remained unmatched. The CDR3 has 14 amino acids. Germline-derived CDR1 and CDR2 are SGHVS and FQNEAQ. CDR3: CASSGRSGRLGQYF. In nucleotides, the CDR3 is TGTGCCAGCAGCGGCAGAAGCGGGAGGCTCGGCCAGTACTTC.

This chain uses TRBV7-3 with TRBJ1-3; 9 bases fit TRBD1. This CDR3 region has 13 residues. Germline V gives CDR1 SGHTA, CDR2 FQGTGA. Trimming cost V 3 bases and J 9 bases; bases outside gene matches: 3. The CDR3 sequence: CASSLGQGGTIYF. The CDR3 DNA is TGTGCCAGCAGCTTGGGACAGGGAGGCACCATATATTTT.

The chain carries TRBV4-1 and TRBJ1-5; no reliable D call. V lost 0 bases and J lost 0, with 9 bases in between. The CDR3 totals 16 residues. Germline V lookup: CDR1 MGHRA, CDR2 YSYEKL. The CDR3 bases are TGCGCCAGCAGCCAAGATTCTGCCTATAGCAATCAGCCCCAGCATTTT. The encoded protein is CASSQDSAYSNQPQHF.

This clone was counted a single time. The chain joins TRBV11-3 to TRBJ2-7, with 7 bases lining up with TRBD1. Germline loops: CDR1 SGHNT, CDR2 YENEEA. There are 14 residues in the CDR3. Losses at the gene ends were 5 bases for V and 3 bases for J; bases not matched to a gene: 7. The chain's CDR3 is CASSLRTGDYEQYF. CDR3 nucleotide sequence: TGTGCCAGCAGCCTAAGGACAGGCGACTACGAGCAGTACTTC.

CDR3 amino acids: CASSTQGGLNTEAFF. CDR3 sequence (DNA): TGTGCCAGCAGCACCCAAGGTGGGTTGAACACTGAAGCTTTCTTT. This chain connects TRBV7-2 to TRBJ1-1; no clear D. CDR1 is SGHTA, CDR2 FQGNSA, per germline. The CDR3 covers 15 residues. V was shortened by 5 bases and J by 0 bases, with 13 bases between the two germline ends.

The genes are TRBV6-5 and TRBJ1-5; a weak D match, TRBD1 (6 bases). Trimming removed 6 bases at V and 4 bases at J, with 13 bases between. There are 14 residues in the CDR3. Germline CDR1 is MNHEY and CDR2 is SVGAGI. The chain's CDR3 is CASRGGTRNQPQHF. In DNA form, the CDR3 reads TGTGCCAGCAGAGGCGGGACAAGAAATCAGCCCCAGCATTTT.

The rearrangement uses TRBV10-3 and TRBJ1-5, with 8 bases aligning to TRBD1. CDR1 is ENHRY, CDR2 SYGVKD, per germline. After removal of 10 bases from V and 2 bases from J, the junction contained 7 bases not matched to a gene. CDR3 size: 14 residues. In DNA, the CDR3 is TGTGCCACCTCCCAGGGACAGGGCAATCAGCCCCAGCATTTT. It specifies CATSQGQGNQPQHF.